The rows below give T cell receptor beta chains drawn from one sample of a study of T cell responses to AZD1222 COVID-19 vaccine. Clones were read by immunoSEQ multiplex PCR, and TCRdb kept only the in-frame ones, dropping some. The sample comprises fewer than 130,000 clones, more than 90% of which are singletons, and 2% to 2.5% rests with the top ten. The material was peripheral blood, obtained 28 days after the second AZD1222 dose. These receptors were taken from an adult who received the AZD1222 COVID-19 vaccine. The conserved cysteine and the conserved F or W are not part of the CDR3 here. The D gene is left open where the match is weak.

J gene	V gene	D gene	CDR3 length	CDR3 protein
TRBJ2-2	TRBV3-1/TRBV3-2	NA	15	ASSLLGGASWTGELF
TRBJ1-1	TRBV5-1	NA	12	ASSLGEGVTEAF
TRBJ1-1	TRBV5-5	NA	11	ASSLSLNTEAF
TRBJ2-3	TRBV5-1	NA	13	ASSPSGHSTDTQY
TRBJ2-1	TRBV4-3	TRBD2	14	ASSQEVRGGYNEQF
TRBJ2-3	TRBV30	NA	12	ARSGPGRKDTQY
TRBJ2-7	TRBV19	NA	12	ASSIQGGSYEQY
TRBJ2-5	TRBV12-3/TRBV12-4	NA	11	ASSFMGGETQY
TRBJ1-1	TRBV4-2	NA	15	ASSQGPPGGNFYKGF
TRBJ2-7	TRBV3-1/TRBV3-2	NA	12	ASSQHDRFYEQY
TRBJ1-6	TRBV5-6	NA	13	ASSPWIHYNSPLH
TRBJ1-1	TRBV4-1	NA	13	ASSSTGQVPAEAF
TRBJ2-5	TRBV6-2/TRBV6-3	NA	14	ASSYSREALQETQY
TRBJ1-5	TRBV7-2	TRBD1	12	ASSGRDRNQPQH
TRBJ1-1	TRBV2	NA	11	ASIPTMNTEAF
TRBJ2-1	TRBV6-4	TRBD1	14	ASSDSETGASNEQF
TRBJ1-5	TRBV5-8	NA	14	ASSLVGGIGNQPQH
TRBJ1-1	TRBV4-2	NA	12	ASSQRQGTTEAF
TRBJ2-5	TRBV12-3/TRBV12-4	TRBD2	11	ASSFSGVETQY
TRBJ1-4	TRBV27	NA	13	ASSLSRGNNEKLF
TRBJ1-4	TRBV4-3	TRBD1	14	ASSQDPDRATVKLF
TRBJ2-2	TRBV15	NA	12	ATSRDQGTGELF
TRBJ1-1	TRBV16	NA	13	ASSQLPPPNTEAF
TRBJ1-3	TRBV5-1	NA	14	ASSLAGPHSGNTIY
TRBJ2-5	TRBV6-6	NA	10	ASSYSSETQY
TRBJ1-2	TRBV5-1	TRBD1	12	ASSETGGPYGYT
TRBJ1-3	TRBV11-2	NA	13	ASSPDGFSGNTIY
TRBJ1-5	TRBV7-2	TRBD1	12	ASSSGGGNQPQH
TRBJ2-1	TRBV7-2	TRBD2	14	ASSLGQAGGNNEQF
TRBJ1-2	TRBV29-1	NA	12	SVEGRGGLEGYT
TRBJ2-3	TRBV7-6	TRBD2	12	ASSVTGTIGTQY
TRBJ1-2	TRBV4-3	NA	14	ASSQDSAWTVYGYT
TRBJ2-7	TRBV6-1	NA	13	ASSERPGTPKEQY
TRBJ1-2	TRBV18	NA	12	ASSPASGLDGYT
TRBJ1-5	TRBV6-5	TRBD1	13	ASSSRGLGNQPQH
TRBJ1-6	TRBV13	NA	9	ASSRNSPLH
TRBJ2-5	TRBV4-2	NA	13	ASSQGTRDQETQY
TRBJ1-5	TRBV6-5	NA	13	ASRAGSNSNQPQH
TRBJ1-4	TRBV29-1	NA	8	SVGEEKLF
TRBJ1-2	TRBV4-3	NA	13	ASSLAGRTNYGYT
TRBJ2-5	TRBV5-5	NA	10	ASSLNQETQY
TRBJ2-2	TRBV11-2	TRBD2	15	ASSSAGTSVGTGELF
TRBJ2-1	TRBV18	NA	9	ASSPMNEQF
TRBJ2-1	TRBV12-5	NA	12	ASGLSASYNEQF
TRBJ1-5	TRBV5-5	NA	13	ASSLMWGSEQPQH
TRBJ1-4	TRBV18	NA	11	ASSPRGERKLF